These 5 T cell receptor beta chains came from one sample sequenced in a study of T-cell reconstitution after alpha-beta-depleted transplantation in children. Researchers prepared the TCRbeta library using unique molecular identifiers, the study reports. TCRdb passed the PCR reads through MiXCR, listing each CDR3 protein once. The sample holds about 610,000 distinct CDR3 sequences, roughly a tenth seen once. The material sequenced was PBMCs from the stem cell graft donor, taken from the stem cell graft. These receptors originate from a human donor who donated a stem cell graft to a child with acute myeloid leukemia.

This clonotype occurred many times. This chain connects TRBV7-2 to TRBJ2-7; TRBD2 is a possible D gene (6 bases). This CDR3 has 14 amino acids. The V end lost 1 base, the J end lost 2 bases, and 9 bases lay between the germline ends. Germline CDR1 reads SGHTA; CDR2 reads FQGNSA. CDR3 sequence (DNA): TGTGCCAGCAGCTTAGGGGGCGGGACCTACGAGCAGTACTTC. It specifies CASSLGGGTYEQYF.

This clonotype was picked up a small number of times. The rearrangement joins TRBV29-1 to TRBJ2-5, with 7 bases aligning to TRBD1. There are 13 residues in the CDR3. CDR1 is SQVTM, CDR2 ANQGSEA, per germline. The V segment lost 8 bases and the J segment 2 bases; nucleotides outside the gene matches: 8. For the CDR3, the DNA is TGCAGCTCCGGACAGGCTTCTCAAGAGACCCAGTACTTC. The encoded protein is CSSGQASQETQYF.

Ten or more counts support this clonotype. The chain links TRBV7-9 to TRBJ2-1; TRBD2 matches at 12 bases. The CDR3 length is 16 residues. Germline CDR1 is SEHNR and CDR2 is FQNEAQ (reference sequence). J lost 6 bases, V lost 5 bases, and 8 bases had no gene match. The DNA for the CDR3 is TGTGCCAGCAGCGCGACAGGACTAGCGGGAACCAATGAGCAGTTCTTC. Translation gives CASSATGLAGTNEQFF. The entire variable domain, with the rest obtained from reference TRBV7-9 and TRBJ2-1, is as follows: DTGVSQNPRHKITKRGQNVTFRCDPISEHNRLYWYRQTLGQGPEFLTYFQNEAQLEKSRLLSDRFSAERPKGSFSTLEIQRTEQGDSAMYLCASSATGLAGTNEQFFGPGTRLTVL.

This clonotype showed up just a few times. The rearrangement joins TRBV12-3 or TRBV12-4 to TRBJ1-2, with D possibly matching TRBD1 (5 bases). V lost 3 bases and J 8 bases, leaving 19 bases between the germline ends. The CDR3 totals 15 residues. This CDR3 reads CASSLDRLLRGGYTF. DNA of the CDR3: TGTGCCAGCAGTTTGGACCGTCTCTTACGGGGGGGCTACACCTTC.

The rearrangement links TRBV7-9 to TRBJ2-3, with D unresolved. Trimming pared 1 base from V and 6 bases from J, leaving 5 bases between. This CDR3 has 12 residues. CDR1 is SEHNR and CDR2 is FQNEAQ in the germline V gene (reference sequence). Here the CDR3 reads CASSLEFDTQYF. The CDR3 nucleotides read TGTGCCAGCAGCTTAGAGTTCGATACGCAGTATTTT. Full variable domain (missing parts from reference TRBV7-9 and TRBJ2-3): DTGVSQNPRHKITKRGQNVTFRCDPISEHNRLYWYRQTLGQGPEFLTYFQNEAQLEKSRLLSDRFSAERPKGSFSTLEIQRTEQGDSAMYLCASSLEFDTQYFGPGTRLTVL.